Listed here is a single T cell receptor (beta chain). Its antigen is undetermined. Generated by immunoSEQ multiplex PCR, the TCRdb table keeps only in-frame clones and is missing some. The sample lists around 8,000 clones, approximately 80% occurring once. Each case's diagnosis was confirmed by two pathologists on H&E. Premalignant or tumor cells were enriched by macro-dissection after pathologic assessment. These data originate in a study of immune evolution from preneoplasia to lung adenocarcinoma. The overall study: HLA loss of heterozygosity: under 7.5% AIS, about 15% MIA, over 25% ADC, none AAH.

Germline values: CDR1 SGHRS, CDR2 YFSETQ. The CDR3 sequence is 14 residues long. With 1 base removed from V and 6 bases from J, the gap between germline ends came to 14 bases. Study outcomes and limitations: Compared with EGFR-mutant or double wild-type lesions, KRAS-mutant nodules were more clonal.

Sequencing was done on a sample of FFPE minimally invasive lung adenocarcinoma tissue. V and J are TRBV5-1 and TRBJ2-7; D is perhaps TRBD1 (5 bases). This TCR was sampled from a person aged 65-85 years with lung adenocarcinoma. The CDR3 DNA reads as TGCGCCAGCAGCTTGAGGCAGGGTCCAGGCGAGCAGTACTTC. Encoded protein: CASSLRQGPGEQYF.